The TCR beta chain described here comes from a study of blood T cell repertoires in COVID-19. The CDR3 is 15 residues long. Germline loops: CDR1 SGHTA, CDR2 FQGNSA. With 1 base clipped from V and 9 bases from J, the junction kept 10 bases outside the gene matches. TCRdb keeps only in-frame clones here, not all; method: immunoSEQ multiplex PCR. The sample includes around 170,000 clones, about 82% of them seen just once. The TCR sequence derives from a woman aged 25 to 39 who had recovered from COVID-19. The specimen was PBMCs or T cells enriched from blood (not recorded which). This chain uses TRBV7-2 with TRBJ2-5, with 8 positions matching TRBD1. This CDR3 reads CASSLDWDRKIAQYF. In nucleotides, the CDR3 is TGTGCCAGCAGCTTAGATTGGGACAGGAAGATTGCCCAGTACTTC.